Given below is one T cell receptor beta chain in context. The target antigen is unknown. This record comes from a study of cytomegalovirus exposure and HLA in healthy donors. Germline V gene sequence: CDR1 SGDLS, CDR2 YYNGEE. Trimming cost V 0 bases and J 5 bases; bases outside gene matches: 5. The CDR3 runs 17 residues. General study points: TCR beta V segments were, for the most part, productive about 87% or about 30% of the time in an earlier analysis. Later work found most CMV-associated TCR beta chains apparently HLA-restricted. Analysis was carried out at a later point, and it linked a missense DCLRE1C variant to TCR beta V- and J-gene trimming.

In the PCR, 60 Vbeta and 13 Jbeta primers were used. TCRdb keeps only in-frame clones here, not all; method: immunoSEQ multiplex PCR. The sample consists of roughly 150,000 clones, about four fifths of them appearing once. The sequence derives from a man younger than 45 in good health and CMV-seropositive. V usage is TRBV9 and J usage is TRBJ2-2; 12 bases are shared with TRBD2. Sequenced material: PBMCs. This chain's CDR3 is CASSVGLAGVRTGELFF. The CDR3 DNA follows: TGTGCCAGCAGCGTAGGACTAGCGGGAGTTCGGACCGGGGAGCTGTTTTTT.